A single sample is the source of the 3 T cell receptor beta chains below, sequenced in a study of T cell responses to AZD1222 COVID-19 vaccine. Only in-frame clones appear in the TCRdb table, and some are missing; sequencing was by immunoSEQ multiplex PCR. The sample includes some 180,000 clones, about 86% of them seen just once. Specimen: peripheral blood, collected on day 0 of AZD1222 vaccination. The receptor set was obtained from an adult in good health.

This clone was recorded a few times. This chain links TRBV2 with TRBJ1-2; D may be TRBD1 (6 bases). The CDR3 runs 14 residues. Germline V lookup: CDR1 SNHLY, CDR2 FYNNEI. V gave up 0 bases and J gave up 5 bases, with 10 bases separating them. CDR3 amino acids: CASSEATGGYGYTF. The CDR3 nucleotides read TGTGCCAGCAGTGAAGCGACAGGAGGATATGGCTACACCTTC.

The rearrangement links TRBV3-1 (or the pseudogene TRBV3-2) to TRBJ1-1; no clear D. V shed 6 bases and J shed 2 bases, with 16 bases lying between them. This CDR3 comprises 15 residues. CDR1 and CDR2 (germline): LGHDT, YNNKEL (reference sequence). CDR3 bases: TGTGCCAGCAGAAACGACGGGGAAGGCAACACTGAAGCTTTCTTT. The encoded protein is CASRNDGEGNTEAFF.

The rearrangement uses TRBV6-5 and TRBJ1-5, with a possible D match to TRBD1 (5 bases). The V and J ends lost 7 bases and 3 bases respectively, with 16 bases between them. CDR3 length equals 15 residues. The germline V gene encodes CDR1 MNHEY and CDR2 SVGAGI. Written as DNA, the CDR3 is TGTGCCAGCATACGGAGGGGAACGCTCAATCAGCCCCAGCATTTT. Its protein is CASIRRGTLNQPQHF.